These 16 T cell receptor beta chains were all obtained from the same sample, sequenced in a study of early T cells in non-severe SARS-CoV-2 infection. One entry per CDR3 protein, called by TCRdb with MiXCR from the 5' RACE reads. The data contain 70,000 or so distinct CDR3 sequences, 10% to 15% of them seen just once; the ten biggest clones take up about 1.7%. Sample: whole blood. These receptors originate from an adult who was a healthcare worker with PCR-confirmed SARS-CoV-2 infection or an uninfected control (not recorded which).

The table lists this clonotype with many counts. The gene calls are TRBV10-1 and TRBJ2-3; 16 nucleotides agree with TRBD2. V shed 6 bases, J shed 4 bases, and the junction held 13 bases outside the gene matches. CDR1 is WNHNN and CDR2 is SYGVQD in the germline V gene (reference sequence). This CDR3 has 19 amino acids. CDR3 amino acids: CASSDPPGLAGGQADTQYF. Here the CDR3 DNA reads TGCGCCAGCAGCGATCCTCCGGGACTAGCGGGGGGGCAAGCAGATACGCAGTATTTT.

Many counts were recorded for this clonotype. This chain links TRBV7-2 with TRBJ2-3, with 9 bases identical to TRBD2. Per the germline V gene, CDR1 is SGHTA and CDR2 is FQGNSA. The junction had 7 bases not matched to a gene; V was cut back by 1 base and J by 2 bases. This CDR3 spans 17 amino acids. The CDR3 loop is CASSLGPLAGFTDTQYF. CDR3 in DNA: TGTGCCAGCAGCTTAGGTCCTCTAGCGGGGTTCACAGATACGCAGTATTTT.

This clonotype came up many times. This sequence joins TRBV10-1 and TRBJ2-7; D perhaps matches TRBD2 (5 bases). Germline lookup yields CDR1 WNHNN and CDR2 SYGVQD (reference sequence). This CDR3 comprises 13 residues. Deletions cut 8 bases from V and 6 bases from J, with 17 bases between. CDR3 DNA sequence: TGCGCCAGCCGAGGAGGTATGAGTTCCGAGCAGTACTTC. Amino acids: CASRGGMSSEQYF.

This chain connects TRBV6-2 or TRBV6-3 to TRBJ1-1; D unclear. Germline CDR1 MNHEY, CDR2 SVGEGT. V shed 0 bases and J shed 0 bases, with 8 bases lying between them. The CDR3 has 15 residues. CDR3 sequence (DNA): TGTGCCAGCAGTTACTCGACGGCCCTGAACACTGAAGCTTTCTTT. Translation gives CASSYSTALNTEAFF.

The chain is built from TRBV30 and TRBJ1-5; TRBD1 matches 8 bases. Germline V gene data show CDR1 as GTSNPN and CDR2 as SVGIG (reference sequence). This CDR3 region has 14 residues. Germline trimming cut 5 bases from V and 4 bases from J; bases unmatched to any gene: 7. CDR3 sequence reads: CAWGRQGFNQPQHF. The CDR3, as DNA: TGTGCCTGGGGCAGACAGGGGTTTAATCAGCCCCAGCATTTT.

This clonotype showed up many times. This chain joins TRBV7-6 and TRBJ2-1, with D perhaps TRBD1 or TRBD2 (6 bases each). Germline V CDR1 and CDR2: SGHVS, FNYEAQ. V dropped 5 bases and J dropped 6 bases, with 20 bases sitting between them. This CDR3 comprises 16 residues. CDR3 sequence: CASSREGGSRVNEQFF. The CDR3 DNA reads TGTGCCAGCAGCCGGGAAGGGGGGAGTAGAGTCAATGAGCAGTTCTTC. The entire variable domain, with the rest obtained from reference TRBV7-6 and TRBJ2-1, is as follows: GAGVSQSPRYKVTKRGQDVALRCDPISGHVSLYWYRQALGQGPEFLTYFNYEAQQDKSGLPNDRFSAERPEGSISTLTIQRTEQRDSAMYRCASSREGGSRVNEQFFGPGTRLTVL.

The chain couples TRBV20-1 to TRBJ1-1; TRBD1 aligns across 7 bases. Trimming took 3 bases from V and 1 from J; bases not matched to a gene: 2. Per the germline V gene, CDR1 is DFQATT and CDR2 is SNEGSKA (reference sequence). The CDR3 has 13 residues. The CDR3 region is CSARTGRNTEAFF. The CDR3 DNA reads TGCAGTGCTAGGACAGGGCGGAACACTGAAGCTTTCTTT.

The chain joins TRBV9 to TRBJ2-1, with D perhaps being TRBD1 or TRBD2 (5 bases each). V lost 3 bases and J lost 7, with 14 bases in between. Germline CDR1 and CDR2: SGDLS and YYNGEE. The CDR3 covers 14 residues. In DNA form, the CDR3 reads TGTGCCAGCAGCGCCGGGACGGACTTAAATGAGCAGTTCTTC. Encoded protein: CASSAGTDLNEQFF.

CDR3 in DNA: TGTGCCAGTATGGCCCCGGGACTAGCCTACAATGAGCAGTTCTTC. This gives the protein CASMAPGLAYNEQFF. The chain joins TRBV19 to TRBJ2-1, with 8 bases that match TRBD2. Germline V CDR1 and CDR2: LNHDA, SQIVND (reference sequence). The CDR3 contains 15 residues. V trimming: 7 bases; J trimming: 2 bases; junction bases outside the gene matches: 7.

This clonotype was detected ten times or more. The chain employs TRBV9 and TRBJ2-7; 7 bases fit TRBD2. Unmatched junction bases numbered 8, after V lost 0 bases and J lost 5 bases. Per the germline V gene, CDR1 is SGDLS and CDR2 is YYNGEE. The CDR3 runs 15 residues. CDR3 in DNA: TGTGCCAGCAGCGTAGGGAGCGGCGGGGGTAACGAGCAGTACTTC. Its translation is CASSVGSGGGNEQYF.

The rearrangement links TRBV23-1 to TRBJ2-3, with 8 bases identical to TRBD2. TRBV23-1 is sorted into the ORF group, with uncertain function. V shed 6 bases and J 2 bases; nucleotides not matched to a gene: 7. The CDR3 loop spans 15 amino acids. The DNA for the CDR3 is TGCGCCAGCAGATCCCGTAGCGGGACCACAGATACGCAGTATTTT. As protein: CASRSRSGTTDTQYF.

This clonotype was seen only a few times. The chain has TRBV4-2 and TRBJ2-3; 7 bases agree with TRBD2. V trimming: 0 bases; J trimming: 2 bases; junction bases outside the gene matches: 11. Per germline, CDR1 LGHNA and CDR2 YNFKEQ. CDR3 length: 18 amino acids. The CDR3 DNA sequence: TGTGCCAGCAGCCAAGATCCCGAAGGACTAGTGGTCACAGATACGCAGTATTTT. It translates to CASSQDPEGLVVTDTQYF.

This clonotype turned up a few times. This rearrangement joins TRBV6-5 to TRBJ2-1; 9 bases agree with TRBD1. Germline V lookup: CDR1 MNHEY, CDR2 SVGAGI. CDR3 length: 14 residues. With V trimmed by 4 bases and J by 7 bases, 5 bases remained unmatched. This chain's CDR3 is CASSWDRARNEQFF. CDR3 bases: TGTGCCAGCAGTTGGGACAGGGCGAGAAATGAGCAGTTCTTC.

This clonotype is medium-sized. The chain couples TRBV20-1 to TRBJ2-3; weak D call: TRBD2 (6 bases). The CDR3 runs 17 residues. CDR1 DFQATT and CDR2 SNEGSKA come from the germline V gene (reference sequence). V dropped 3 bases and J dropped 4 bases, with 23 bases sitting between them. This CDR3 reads CSASSGRETIRSDTQYF. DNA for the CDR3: TGCAGTGCTAGTTCCGGGCGGGAAACGATTCGATCAGATACGCAGTATTTT.

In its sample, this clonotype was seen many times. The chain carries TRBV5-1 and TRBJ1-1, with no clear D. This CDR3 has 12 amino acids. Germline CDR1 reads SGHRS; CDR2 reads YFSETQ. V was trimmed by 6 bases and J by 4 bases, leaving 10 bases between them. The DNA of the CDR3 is TGCGCCAGCAAGGGTGTCCGCACTGAAGCTTTCTTT. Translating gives CASKGVRTEAFF.

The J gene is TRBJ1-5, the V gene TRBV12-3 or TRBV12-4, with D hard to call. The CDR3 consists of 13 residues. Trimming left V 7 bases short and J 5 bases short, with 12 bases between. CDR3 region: CASTSEVDQPQHF. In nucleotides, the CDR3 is TGTGCCAGCACCTCAGAGGTGGATCAGCCCCAGCATTTT.